This TCR beta chain was identified in a study of T cells in Graves' hyperthyroidism and ophthalmopathy. This clonotype was found many times. This CDR3 region has 16 residues. The trim removed 11 bases at V and 2 bases at J, leaving 10 bases unmatched. From germline, CDR1 is SGHTA and CDR2 FQGTGA. Amplified regions were TCR beta CDR3 sequences from RNA transcripts. Using the HTBI primer set, a first-round RT-PCR was run on the TCR CDR3. MiXCR, applied by TCRdb to the multiplex PCR reads, yields one record per CDR3 protein. Of 300,000 to 400,000 distinct CDR3 sequences listed, approximately 22% are singletons.

The sample consisted of blood. The rearrangement joins TRBV7-3 to TRBJ2-1; 12 bases match TRBD2. The receptor comes from a woman in her forties or fifties with Graves' hyperthyroidism. The CDR3: CAGGRLAGVTYNEQFF. In DNA form, the CDR3 reads TGTGCCGGGGGGAGACTAGCGGGAGTAACCTACAATGAGCAGTTCTTC.